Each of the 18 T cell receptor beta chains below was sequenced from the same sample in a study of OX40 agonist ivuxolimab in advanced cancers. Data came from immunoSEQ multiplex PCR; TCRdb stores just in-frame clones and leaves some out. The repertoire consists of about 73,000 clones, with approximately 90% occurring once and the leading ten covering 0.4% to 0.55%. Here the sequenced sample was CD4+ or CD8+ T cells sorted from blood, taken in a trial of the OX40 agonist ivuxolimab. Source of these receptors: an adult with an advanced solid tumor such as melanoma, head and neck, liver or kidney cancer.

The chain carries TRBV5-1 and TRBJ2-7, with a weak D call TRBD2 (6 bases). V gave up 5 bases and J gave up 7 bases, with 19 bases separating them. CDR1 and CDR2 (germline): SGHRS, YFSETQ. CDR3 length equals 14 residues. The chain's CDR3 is CASRRDLSTGEQYF. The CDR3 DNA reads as TGCGCCAGCAGGCGGGATCTCTCTACTGGGGAGCAGTACTTC.

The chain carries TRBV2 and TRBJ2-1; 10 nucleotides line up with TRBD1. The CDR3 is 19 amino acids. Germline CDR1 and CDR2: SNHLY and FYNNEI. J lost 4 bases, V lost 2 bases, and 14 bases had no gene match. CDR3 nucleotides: TGTGCCAGCAGTGAATCCCGCGCCGGGGGACAGGGGTGGTACAATGAGCAGTTCTTC. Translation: CASSESRAGGQGWYNEQFF.

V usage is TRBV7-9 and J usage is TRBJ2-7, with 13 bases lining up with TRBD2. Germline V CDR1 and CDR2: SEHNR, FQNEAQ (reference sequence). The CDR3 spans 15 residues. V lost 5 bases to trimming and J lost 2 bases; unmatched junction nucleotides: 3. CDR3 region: CASSPLAGGPYEQYF. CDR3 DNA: TGTGCCAGCAGCCCACTAGCGGGAGGGCCCTACGAGCAGTACTTC.

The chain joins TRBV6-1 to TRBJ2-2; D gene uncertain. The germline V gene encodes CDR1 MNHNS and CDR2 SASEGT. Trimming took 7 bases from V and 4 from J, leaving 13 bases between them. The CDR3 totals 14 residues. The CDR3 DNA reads TGTGCCAGCAATCCAGTGGGATCCACCGGGGAGCTGTTTTTT. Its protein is CASNPVGSTGELFF.

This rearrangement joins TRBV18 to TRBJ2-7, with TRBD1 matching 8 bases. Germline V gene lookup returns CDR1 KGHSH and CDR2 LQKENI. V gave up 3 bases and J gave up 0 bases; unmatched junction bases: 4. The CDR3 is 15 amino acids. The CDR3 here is CASSPGTGYSYEQYF. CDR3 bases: TGTGCCAGCTCACCTGGGACAGGCTACTCCTACGAGCAGTACTTC.

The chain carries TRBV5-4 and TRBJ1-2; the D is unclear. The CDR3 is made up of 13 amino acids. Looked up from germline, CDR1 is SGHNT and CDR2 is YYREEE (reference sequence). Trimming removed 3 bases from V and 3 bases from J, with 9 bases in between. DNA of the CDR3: TGTGCCAGCAGCTCTAACGGGGACTATGGCTACACCTTC. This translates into CASSSNGDYGYTF.

The CDR3 loop reads CASSDPGQQETQYF. CDR3 DNA sequence: TGTGCCAGCAGCGATCCGGGACAGCAAGAGACCCAGTACTTC. J is TRBJ2-5 and V is TRBV6-5, with 7 bases matching TRBD1. The junction had 6 bases not matched to a gene; V was cut back by 6 bases and J by 2 bases. The CDR3 runs to 14 residues. The germline V gene has CDR1 MNHEY and CDR2 SVGAGI.

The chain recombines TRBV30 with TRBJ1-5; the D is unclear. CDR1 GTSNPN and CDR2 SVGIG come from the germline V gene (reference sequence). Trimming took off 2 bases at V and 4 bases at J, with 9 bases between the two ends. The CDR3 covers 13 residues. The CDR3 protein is CAWSFRNNQPQHF. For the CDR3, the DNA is TGTGCCTGGAGTTTCAGGAATAATCAGCCCCAGCATTTT.

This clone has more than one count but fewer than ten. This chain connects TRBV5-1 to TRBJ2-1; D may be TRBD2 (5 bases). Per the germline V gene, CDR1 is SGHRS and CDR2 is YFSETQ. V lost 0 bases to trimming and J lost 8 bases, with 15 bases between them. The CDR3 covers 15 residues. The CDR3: CASSLDAGPLDEQFF. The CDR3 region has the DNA TGCGCCAGCAGCTTGGACGCGGGCCCCTTGGATGAGCAGTTCTTC.

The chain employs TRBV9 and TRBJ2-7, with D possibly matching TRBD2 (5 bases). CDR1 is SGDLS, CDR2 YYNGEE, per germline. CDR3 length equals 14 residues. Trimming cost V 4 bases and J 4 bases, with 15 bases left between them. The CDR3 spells CASSRSGSEYEQYF. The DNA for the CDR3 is TGTGCCAGCAGCAGGAGCGGCTCGGAGTACGAGCAGTACTTC.

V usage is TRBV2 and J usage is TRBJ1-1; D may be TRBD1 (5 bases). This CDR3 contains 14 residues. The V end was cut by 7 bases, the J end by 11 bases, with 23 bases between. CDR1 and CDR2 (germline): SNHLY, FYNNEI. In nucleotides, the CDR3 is TGTGCCAGCAATCCCAGGGCTAACCTTATTACGGCTTTCTTT. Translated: CASNPRANLITAFF.

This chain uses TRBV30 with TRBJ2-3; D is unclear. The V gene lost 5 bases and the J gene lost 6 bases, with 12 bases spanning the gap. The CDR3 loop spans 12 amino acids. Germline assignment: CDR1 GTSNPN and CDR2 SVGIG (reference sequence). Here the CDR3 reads CAWVGHGDTQYF. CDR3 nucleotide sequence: TGTGCCTGGGTAGGGCACGGGGATACGCAGTATTTT.

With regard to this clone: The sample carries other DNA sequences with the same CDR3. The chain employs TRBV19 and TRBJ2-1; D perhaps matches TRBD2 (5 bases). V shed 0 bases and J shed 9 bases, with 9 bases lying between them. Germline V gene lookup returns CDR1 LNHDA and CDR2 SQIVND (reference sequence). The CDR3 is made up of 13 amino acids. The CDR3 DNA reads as TGTGCCAGTAGTATAGAGACAAGCGGTGAGCAGTTCTTC. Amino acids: CASSIETSGEQFF. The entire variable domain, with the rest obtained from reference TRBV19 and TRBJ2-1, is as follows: DGGITQSPKYLFRKEGQNVTLSCEQNLNHDAMYWYRQDPGQGLRLIYYSQIVNDFQKGDIAEGYSVSREKKESFPLTVTSAQKNPTAFYLCASSIETSGEQFFGPGTRLTVL.

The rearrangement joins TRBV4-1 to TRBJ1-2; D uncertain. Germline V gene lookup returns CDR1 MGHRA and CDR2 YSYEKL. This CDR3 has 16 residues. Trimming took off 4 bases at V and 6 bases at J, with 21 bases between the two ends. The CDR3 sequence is CASSLTLRFRLDGYTF. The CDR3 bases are TGCGCCAGCAGCCTGACCCTTCGTTTCCGGCTCGATGGCTACACCTTC.

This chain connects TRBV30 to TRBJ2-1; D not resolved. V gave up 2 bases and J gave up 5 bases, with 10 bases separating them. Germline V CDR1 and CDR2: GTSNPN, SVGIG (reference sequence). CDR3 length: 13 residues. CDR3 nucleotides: TGTGCCTGGAGTCCCTCTCCGAACAATGAGCAGTTCTTC. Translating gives CAWSPSPNNEQFF. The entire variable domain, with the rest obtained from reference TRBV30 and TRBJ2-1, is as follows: SQTIHQWPATLVQPVGSPLSLECTVEGTSNPNLYWYRQAAGRGLQLLFYSVGIGQISSEVPQNLSASRPQDRQFILSSKKLLLSDSGFYLCAWSPSPNNEQFFGPGTRLTVL.

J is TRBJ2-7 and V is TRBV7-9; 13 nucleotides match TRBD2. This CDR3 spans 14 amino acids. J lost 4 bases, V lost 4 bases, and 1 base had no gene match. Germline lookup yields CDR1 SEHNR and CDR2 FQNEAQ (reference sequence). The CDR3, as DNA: TGTGCCAGCAGCTCACTAGCGGGAGGGTACGAGCAGTACTTC. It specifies CASSSLAGGYEQYF.

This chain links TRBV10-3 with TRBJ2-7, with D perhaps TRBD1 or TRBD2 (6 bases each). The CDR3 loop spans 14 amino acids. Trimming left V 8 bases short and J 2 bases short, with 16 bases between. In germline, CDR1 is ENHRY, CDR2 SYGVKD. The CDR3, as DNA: TGTGCCATCTGGGACTCGGCAGGGGCCTACGAGCAGTACTTC. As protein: CAIWDSAGAYEQYF.

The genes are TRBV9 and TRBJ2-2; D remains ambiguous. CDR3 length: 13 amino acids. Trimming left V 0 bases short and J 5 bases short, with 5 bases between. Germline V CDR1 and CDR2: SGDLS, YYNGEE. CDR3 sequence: CASSVAPTGELFF. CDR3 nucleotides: TGTGCCAGCAGCGTAGCTCCTACCGGGGAGCTGTTTTTT. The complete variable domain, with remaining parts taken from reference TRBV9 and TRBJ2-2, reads DSGVTQTPKHLITATGQRVTLRCSPRSGDLSVYWYQQSLDQGLQFLIQYYNGEERAKGNILERFSAQQFPDLHSELNLSSLELGDSALYFCASSVAPTGELFFGEGSRLTVL.